This T cell receptor (beta chain) was sequenced during a study of blood T cell repertoires in COVID-19. The repertoire was sequenced with immunoSEQ multiplex PCR; TCRdb's copy has only in-frame clones and lacks some. The table has about 140,000 clones, 84% seen once. The study assigned cohorts using participant-reported clinical history. With 0 bases clipped from V and 6 bases from J, the junction kept 6 bases outside the gene matches. The CDR3 totals 16 residues. The germline V gene encodes CDR1 SGHRS and CDR2 YFSETQ. This TCR was sampled from a man aged 40-50 years with acute COVID-19. The V gene is TRBV5-1, the J gene TRBJ2-2; 9 bases line up with TRBD2. Sequencing was performed on PBMCs or T cells enriched from blood (not recorded which). The CDR3 is CASSLELAGVSGELFF. The DNA for the CDR3 is TGCGCCAGCAGCTTGGAATTAGCGGGAGTTTCCGGGGAGCTGTTTTTT.